This passage covers 17 T cell receptor beta chains from one sample sequenced in a study of blood T cell repertoires in COVID-19. TCRdb keeps only in-frame clones here, not all; method: immunoSEQ multiplex PCR. The sample consists of 20,000 to 25,000 clones, 75% to 90% of them appearing once. The sequenced material came from peripheral blood. The receptors were gathered from an elderly man with active or convalescent COVID-19.

V is TRBV7-6 and J is TRBJ1-1, with no clear D. The CDR3 is made up of 12 amino acids. The germline CDR1 and CDR2 sequences are SGHVS and FNYEAQ. V was pared by 1 base and J by 7 bases, with 7 bases between. DNA for the CDR3: TGTGCCAGCAGCTTAGGACAAGGTGAAGCTTTCTTT. Translated: CASSLGQGEAFF.

The CDR3, as DNA: TGTGCCAGCAAATGGGGGCCGGACAGGGTACGGGAAAAACTGTTTTTT. Protein: CASKWGPDRVREKLFF. The chain carries TRBV2 and TRBJ1-4; TRBD1 agrees at 8 bases. The V gene's germline CDR1 is SNHLY and CDR2 FYNNEI. The V segment lost 7 bases and the J segment 8 bases; nucleotides outside the gene matches: 15. The CDR3 is 16 residues long.

This chain links TRBV5-5 with TRBJ1-2; D remains ambiguous. V gave up 2 bases and J gave up 7 bases, with 18 bases separating them. CDR3 size: 15 residues. Germline assignment: CDR1 SGHKS and CDR2 YYEKEE (reference sequence). CDR3 residues: CASSFPWEPTGGYTF. The DNA of the CDR3 is TGTGCCAGCAGCTTCCCCTGGGAGCCTACTGGTGGCTACACCTTC.

The CDR3 protein is CASSLRGGTIGGTQYF. CDR3 coding DNA: TGTGCCAGCAGCTTAAGGGGTGGGACCATCGGGGGTACGCAGTATTTT. V is TRBV7-6 and J is TRBJ2-3; D might be TRBD2 (6 bases). Trimming removed 2 bases at V and 8 bases at J, with 20 bases between. The V gene's germline CDR1 is SGHVS and CDR2 FNYEAQ. The CDR3 runs 16 residues.

This chain connects TRBV6-6 to TRBJ2-6; 7 bases agree with TRBD1. After removal of 7 bases from V and 4 bases from J, the junction contained 7 bases not matched to a gene. Germline V gives CDR1 MNHNY, CDR2 SVGAGI (reference sequence). The CDR3 runs to 15 residues. CDR3 nucleotides: TGTGCCAGCAAACGTACAGGGGACGGGGCCAACGTCCTGACTTTC. Translating it yields CASKRTGDGANVLTF.

The chain uses TRBV6-5 and TRBJ2-3; a weak D match, TRBD2 (5 bases). CDR3 length equals 13 residues. The germline CDR1 and CDR2 sequences are MNHEY and SVGAGI. Trimming pared 2 bases from V and 8 bases from J, leaving 11 bases between. CDR3 region: CASSYPVGGTQYF. DNA for the CDR3: TGTGCCAGCAGTTACCCAGTTGGAGGTACGCAGTATTTT.

The V gene is TRBV5-1, the J gene TRBJ2-1; weak D call: TRBD1 (5 bases). Trimming shortened V by 1 base and J by 2 bases, and 13 bases separated the two germline ends. CDR1 is SGHRS, CDR2 YFSETQ, per germline. The CDR3 spans 16 residues. The CDR3 is CASSLIRQGTYNEQFF. CDR3 DNA sequence: TGCGCCAGCAGCTTGATCCGGCAGGGTACCTACAATGAGCAGTTCTTC. Full variable domain (rest looked up from reference TRBV5-1 and TRBJ2-1): KAGVTQTPRYLIKTRGQQVTLSCSPISGHRSVSWYQQTPGQGLQFLFEYFSETQRNKGNFPGRFSGRQFSNSRSEMNVSTLELGDSALYLCASSLIRQGTYNEQFFGPGTRLTVL.

This chain uses TRBV5-1 with TRBJ1-2; D uncertain. Germline lookup yields CDR1 SGHRS and CDR2 YFSETQ. V was clipped by 0 bases and J by 7 bases, with 10 bases between them. The CDR3 has 13 amino acids. The CDR3 reads CASSLASRSGYTF. The CDR3 nucleotides read TGCGCCAGCAGCTTGGCTTCCCGCAGTGGCTACACCTTC. Drawing the rest from reference TRBV5-1 and TRBJ1-2, the complete variable domain is KAGVTQTPRYLIKTRGQQVTLSCSPISGHRSVSWYQQTPGQGLQFLFEYFSETQRNKGNFPGRFSGRQFSNSRSEMNVSTLELGDSALYLCASSLASRSGYTFGSGTRLTVV.

This chain connects TRBV9 to TRBJ2-2; TRBD2 might be the D (7 bases). The germline CDR1 and CDR2 sequences are SGDLS and YYNGEE. V was trimmed by 0 bases and J by 5 bases, leaving 11 bases between them. There are 15 residues in the CDR3. The CDR3 here is CASSVGGGHTGELFF. The DNA of the CDR3 is TGTGCCAGCAGCGTAGGCGGGGGACATACCGGGGAGCTGTTTTTT.

The chain is built from TRBV30 and TRBJ2-1; 13 bases are a match to TRBD2. Germline loops: CDR1 GTSNPN, CDR2 SVGIG (reference sequence). V lost 2 bases and J lost 6; bases outside the gene matches: 10. This CDR3 has 17 residues. CDR3 nucleotides: TGTGCCTGGAGTTCGGGACTAGCGGGGTCCCTAGGCAATGAGCAGTTCTTC. Its protein product is CAWSSGLAGSLGNEQFF.

This chain links TRBV6-2 or TRBV6-3 with TRBJ1-5; 9 nucleotides line up with TRBD1. Germline assignment: CDR1 MNHEY and CDR2 SVGEGT. This CDR3 has 16 residues. V gave up 6 bases and J gave up 1 base; unmatched junction bases: 7. CDR3 DNA: TGTGCCAGCAGCCCGGACAGGGGAAGAAGCAATCAGCCCCAGCATTTT. Amino acids: CASSPDRGRSNQPQHF.

In the case of this clone: Germline is not matched at one junction end, which may reflect a read error. The V gene is TRBV29-1, the J gene TRBJ1-1; D may be TRBD1 (5 bases). Germline V gene lookup returns CDR1 SQVTM and CDR2 ANQGSEA. This CDR3 region has 10 residues. The CDR3 sequence is CSGEWGVLVF. The CDR3 bases are TGCAGCGGAGAATGGGGGGTCTTGGTCTTT. The variable domain in full, with the rest retrieved from reference TRBV29-1 and TRBJ1-1, is SAVISQKPSRDICQRGTSLTIQCQVDSQVTMMFWYRQQPGQSLTLIATANQGSEATYESGFVIDKFPISRPNLTFSTLTVSNMSPEDSSIYLCSGEWGVLVFGQGTRLTVV.

The gene calls are TRBV12-5 and TRBJ2-1; 8 nucleotides align to TRBD1. This CDR3 is built from 14 residues. Trimming cost V 4 bases and J 8 bases; bases outside gene matches: 7. Per germline, CDR1 LGHNT and CDR2 FRNRAP. CDR3 residues: CASGSSTGDDEQFF. The DNA of the CDR3 is TGTGCTAGTGGTTCCTCGACAGGGGATGATGAGCAGTTCTTC.

This clone came up a few times. The chain couples TRBV6-6 to TRBJ1-5; a weak D match, TRBD1 (5 bases). V was shortened by 4 bases and J by 5 bases, with 12 bases between the two germline ends. Looked up from germline, CDR1 is MNHNY and CDR2 is SVGAGI (reference sequence). The CDR3 has 14 amino acids. This CDR3 reads CASSSQGFDQPQHF. The CDR3 bases are TGTGCCAGCAGTTCCCAGGGATTCGATCAGCCCCAGCATTTT.

The J gene is TRBJ1-6, the V gene TRBV7-9, with 10 nucleotides matching TRBD1. Per the germline V gene, CDR1 is SEHNR and CDR2 is FQNEAQ (reference sequence). This CDR3 has 18 residues. V was clipped by 4 bases and J by 8 bases; unmatched bases: 14. The CDR3 DNA reads as TGTGCCAGCAGCTCTCCACCGGGACAGGGGATTAAGTATTCACCCCTCCACTTT. This translates into CASSSPPGQGIKYSPLHF.

The J gene is TRBJ2-1, the V gene TRBV6-5; D is perhaps TRBD2 (6 bases). This CDR3 region has 15 residues. From germline, CDR1 is MNHEY and CDR2 SVGAGI. V was cut by 6 bases and J by 6 bases, with 18 bases left in between. The CDR3 coding sequence is TGTGCCAGCAGGGGCTGGGGACTGCAGCCCAATGAGCAGTTCTTC. Its translation: CASRGWGLQPNEQFF.

The chain is built from TRBV18 and TRBJ1-1, with D possibly TRBD1 on 5 matching bases. The CDR3 has 13 residues. From germline, CDR1 is KGHSH and CDR2 LQKENI. V lost 8 bases, J lost 1 base, and 11 bases lay in between. The CDR3 DNA reads as TGTGCCAGCCAAGACCAGGGGAACACTGAAGCTTTCTTT. This gives the protein CASQDQGNTEAFF.